These 17 T cell receptor beta chains originate from one sample sequenced in a study of early T cells in non-severe SARS-CoV-2 infection. Each CDR3 protein gets one entry after TCRdb re-called the 5' RACE reads with MiXCR. The table records 61,000 or so distinct CDR3 sequences, approximately 12% of them present only once. The material sequenced was whole blood, taken at baseline. The receptor set was obtained from an adult who was a healthcare worker with PCR-confirmed SARS-CoV-2 infection or an uninfected control (not recorded which). The donor label of this sample is uncertain.

This clonotype appeared many times. This chain uses TRBV5-4 with TRBJ1-1; D remains unclear. Trimming pared 5 bases from V and 4 bases from J, leaving 6 bases between. From germline, CDR1 is SGHNT and CDR2 YYREEE (reference sequence). The CDR3 covers 11 residues. In DNA, the CDR3 is TGTGCCAGCAGTGGAGGCACTGAAGCTTTCTTT. Protein sequence: CASSGGTEAFF.

The V gene is TRBV10-2, the J gene TRBJ1-1; 9 bases line up with TRBD1. Trimming cost V 8 bases and J 4 bases; bases outside gene matches: 5. CDR1 WSHSY and CDR2 SAAADI come from the germline V gene. The CDR3 covers 13 residues. CDR3 in DNA: TGCGCCAGCTTATTGACAGGGGGCACTGAAGCTTTCTTT. Residues: CASLLTGGTEAFF.

The rearrangement links TRBV12-5 to TRBJ1-1; 7 bases agree with TRBD1. The CDR3 loop spans 11 amino acids. Trimming took 6 bases from V and 9 from J; bases not matched to a gene: 4. The germline V gene encodes CDR1 LGHNT and CDR2 FRNRAP. CDR3 amino acids: CASGQTGKAFF. CDR3 DNA sequence: TGTGCTAGTGGCCAGACAGGGAAAGCTTTCTTT.

This clonotype was seen more than once but under ten times. The V call is TRBV9, the J call TRBJ2-3; D might be TRBD1 or TRBD2, each matching 5 bases. Between the trimmed V and J ends, which lost 0 bases and 7 bases, there was a span of 12 bases. Per germline, CDR1 SGDLS and CDR2 YYNGEE. This CDR3 is 14 amino acids long. CDR3: CASSVEPGDHTQYF. DNA for the CDR3: TGTGCCAGCAGCGTAGAACCCGGGGACCATACGCAGTATTTT. The whole variable domain, filled in from reference TRBV9 and TRBJ2-3, reads DSGVTQTPKHLITATGQRVTLRCSPRSGDLSVYWYQQSLDQGLQFLIQYYNGEERAKGNILERFSAQQFPDLHSELNLSSLELGDSALYFCASSVEPGDHTQYFGPGTRLTVL.

This rearrangement joins TRBV29-1 to TRBJ2-1; either TRBD1 or TRBD2 may fit D (5 bases each). The germline V gene has CDR1 SQVTM and CDR2 ANQGSEA. Trimming took 6 bases from V and 4 from J, leaving 13 bases between them. This CDR3 has 13 residues. CDR3 in DNA: TGCAGCGTATTGGGACGGTTATACAATGAGCAGTTCTTC. Residues: CSVLGRLYNEQFF.

This clonotype was detected many times. The chain employs TRBV12-5 and TRBJ2-1; 7 bases agree with TRBD1. V dropped 6 bases and J dropped 9; count of bases not matched to a gene: 17. Germline assignment: CDR1 LGHNT and CDR2 FRNRAP. The CDR3 totals 16 residues. The CDR3, as DNA: TGTGCTAGTGGCTTACAAGGGGGCAGGTTATTATCTGAGCAGTTCTTC. This translates into CASGLQGGRLLSEQFF.

This clonotype has a handful of counts. V usage is TRBV3-1 and J usage is TRBJ1-1; D ambiguous. CDR3 length: 13 amino acids. Per the germline V gene, CDR1 is LGHDT and CDR2 is YNNKEL (reference sequence). Trimming stripped 8 bases from V and 0 bases from J, with 10 bases between. In DNA, the CDR3 is TGTGCCAGCCGACGGGGAATGAACACTGAAGCTTTCTTT. Its protein is CASRRGMNTEAFF.

This clonotype was observed a few times. This sequence joins TRBV6-6 and TRBJ1-2; 7 bases are shared with TRBD1. Trimming at V came to 3 bases and at J to 6 bases, leaving 4 bases not matched to a gene. Germline values: CDR1 MNHNY, CDR2 SVGAGI (reference sequence). The CDR3 is made up of 13 amino acids. The DNA for the CDR3 is TGTGCCAGCAGTTATAAGGGGGCGAATGGCTACACCTTC. This encodes CASSYKGANGYTF.

This chain joins TRBV5-1 and TRBJ2-7; possible D gene TRBD2, 7 bases. The CDR3 contains 14 residues. Per germline, CDR1 SGHRS and CDR2 YFSETQ. Trimming cost V 9 bases and J 7 bases, with 23 bases left between them. In DNA, the CDR3 is TGCGCCACCAACCCGGCGGGGGCCTTACGAGAGCAGTACGTC. This sequence encodes CATNPAGALREQYV.

In its sample, this clonotype was seen many times. This chain links TRBV2 with TRBJ1-2; 8 bases align to TRBD1. Losses at the gene ends were 6 bases for V and 8 bases for J; bases not matched to a gene: 5. CDR3 length: 12 residues. Germline CDR1 reads SNHLY; CDR2 reads FYNNEI. CDR3 nucleotide sequence: TGTGCCAGCAGACAGGACAGGGACGGCTACACCTTC. Protein product: CASRQDRDGYTF.

This clonotype was seen a handful of times. This sequence joins TRBV12-3 or TRBV12-4 and TRBJ2-2, with TRBD2 matching over 16 bases. The CDR3 has 21 residues. Trimming removed 6 bases from V and 5 bases from J; junction bases left unmatched: 18. The CDR3 DNA follows: TGTGCCAGCAGCGAAGCCAAACCGGGACTAGCGGGGGGGCTGAGGACCGGGGAGCTGTTTTTT. Its translation: CASSEAKPGLAGGLRTGELFF.

There are a few counts of this clonotype. This chain connects TRBV11-1 to TRBJ2-5; D unresolved. The V gene's germline CDR1 is SGHAT and CDR2 FQDESV (reference sequence). The CDR3 runs to 15 residues. V lost 5 bases and J 4 bases, leaving 17 bases between the germline ends. CDR3 DNA: TGTGCCAGCAGCCCCTACGACACTTCCGTAGAGACCCAGTACTTC. Its translation is CASSPYDTSVETQYF. The full variable domain, in which reference TRBV11-1 and TRBJ2-5 provide the parts outside the CDR3, is EAEVAQSPRYKITEKSQAVAFWCDPISGHATLYWYRQILGQGPELLVQFQDESVVDDSQLPKDRFSAERLKGVDSTLKIQPAELGDSAMYLCASSPYDTSVETQYFGPGTRLLVL.

This chain links TRBV5-5 with TRBJ2-1; the D is unclear. Trimming removed 2 bases from V and 7 bases from J, with 13 bases in between. CDR1 and CDR2 from the germline V gene are SGHKS and YYEKEE (reference sequence). This CDR3 has 14 residues. The CDR3 loop reads CASSFTGAINEQFF. The CDR3 nucleotides read TGTGCCAGCAGCTTTACTGGCGCCATTAATGAGCAGTTCTTC.

This chain links TRBV19 with TRBJ2-1; D is undetermined. V lost 1 base, J lost 7 bases, and 8 bases lay in between. Germline values: CDR1 LNHDA, CDR2 SQIVND (reference sequence). The CDR3 extends over 13 amino acids. The CDR3 spells CASSIGQRNEQFF. The CDR3 bases are TGTGCCAGTAGTATAGGTCAAAGGAATGAGCAGTTCTTC.

The table lists this clonotype with a few counts. The genes are TRBV5-5 and TRBJ2-3; D assignment may be TRBD1 or TRBD2 (5 bases each). V lost 6 bases, J lost 6 bases, and 14 bases lay in between. Germline V CDR1 and CDR2: SGHKS, YYEKEE (reference sequence). There are 13 residues in the CDR3. The CDR3, as DNA: TGTGCCAGCATGGGGCAGGGAGTTGATACGCAGTATTTT. This translates into CASMGQGVDTQYF.

In its sample, this clonotype was seen many times. The chain uses TRBV14 and TRBJ1-2, with D maybe TRBD1 (5 bases). CDR1 SGHDN and CDR2 FVKESK come from the germline V gene. This CDR3 spans 14 amino acids. V lost 4 bases, J lost 1 base, and 10 bases lay in between. The CDR3 DNA sequence: TGTGCCAGCAGCCGACAGCCCCTTAACTATGGCTACACCTTC. This sequence encodes CASSRQPLNYGYTF.

There are many counts of this clonotype. The V gene is TRBV12-3 or TRBV12-4, the J gene TRBJ2-7; D is possibly TRBD2 (6 bases). This CDR3 is built from 13 residues. Trimming removed 3 bases from V and 5 bases from J, with 11 bases in between. The CDR3 loop is CASSFGGGDEQYV. The CDR3 nucleotides read TGTGCCAGCAGTTTCGGCGGCGGGGACGAGCAGTACGTC.